This T cell receptor (beta chain) stems from a study of cytomegalovirus exposure and HLA in healthy donors. Overall study findings and caveats: Some V segments (TRBV6-2 and TRBV6-3 among them) were excluded as indistinguishable. Reportedly, fewer N-insertions than the approximately 690-donor mean appeared in an Asian-associated ancestry cluster in a later analysis.

The PCR was carried out with 60 Vbeta primers and 13 Jbeta primers. TCRdb's copy holds only in-frame clones and misses some; the assay was immunoSEQ multiplex PCR. Among 200,000 or so clones, more than 75% were seen once, and the ten largest hold 3.8%. Concerning this clone itself: Its antigen is still unknown.

The CDR3 spans 16 residues. CDR1 is LGHNA and CDR2 is YNFKEQ in the germline V gene. V lost 1 base to trimming and J lost 5 bases; unmatched junction nucleotides: 8. The rearrangement uses TRBV4-2 and TRBJ2-1, with TRBD2 matching over 7 bases. Source material: PBMCs. The sequence was collected from a male donor in good health and CMV-seronegative. The CDR3 region has the DNA TGTGCCAGCAGCCAAGTAGAGCGAGGGAGGGACAATGAGCAGTTCTTC. Amino acids: CASSQVERGRDNEQFF.